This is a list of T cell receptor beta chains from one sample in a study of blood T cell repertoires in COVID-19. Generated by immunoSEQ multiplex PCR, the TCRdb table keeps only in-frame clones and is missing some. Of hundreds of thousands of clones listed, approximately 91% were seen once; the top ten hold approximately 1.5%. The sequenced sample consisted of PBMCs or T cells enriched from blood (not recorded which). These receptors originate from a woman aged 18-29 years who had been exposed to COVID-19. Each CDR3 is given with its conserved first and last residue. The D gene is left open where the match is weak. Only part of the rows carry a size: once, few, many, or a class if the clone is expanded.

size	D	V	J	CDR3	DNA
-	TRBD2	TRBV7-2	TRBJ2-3	CASSFGGGMNTDTQYF	TGTGCCAGCAGCTTCGGCGGGGGGATGAACACAGATACGCAGTATTTT
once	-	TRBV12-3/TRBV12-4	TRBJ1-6	CASSFDNNSPLHF	TGTGCCAGCAGTTTTGACAATAATTCACCCCTCCACTTT
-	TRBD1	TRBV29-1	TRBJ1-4	CSVSGQATNEKLFF	TGCAGCGTTTCGGGACAGGCAACTAATGAAAAACTGTTTTTT
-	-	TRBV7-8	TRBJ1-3	CASSHRVSGRGNTIYF	TGTGCCAGCAGCCACCGGGTCTCGGGTCGGGGAAACACCATATATTTT
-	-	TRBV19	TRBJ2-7	CASSIPGSAGNSYEQYF	TGTGCCAGTAGTATACCGGGGTCGGCGGGGAACTCCTACGAGCAGTACTTC
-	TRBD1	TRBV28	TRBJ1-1	CASSLIQGRAFF	TGTGCCAGCAGTTTGATACAGGGGCGGGCTTTCTTT
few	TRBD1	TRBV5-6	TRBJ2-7	CASRARTGREQYF	TGTGCCAGCAGGGCCAGGACAGGTAGGGAGCAGTACTTC
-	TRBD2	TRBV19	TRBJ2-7	CASSIAAGGEQYF	TGTGCCAGTAGTATAGCCGCGGGGGGCGAGCAGTACTTC
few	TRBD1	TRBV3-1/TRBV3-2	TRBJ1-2	CASSRTQGGNYGYTF	TGTGCCAGCAGCCGAACACAGGGGGGGAACTATGGCTACACCTTC
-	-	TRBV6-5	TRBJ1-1	CASRANTEAFF	TGTGCCAGCAGGGCAAACACTGAAGCTTTCTTT
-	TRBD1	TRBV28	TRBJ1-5	CASRSLGTGEYQPQHF	TGTGCCAGCAGGAGTTTAGGGACAGGGGAGTATCAGCCCCAGCATTTT
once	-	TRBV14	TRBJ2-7	CASSLRTDGDISYEQYF	TGTGCCAGCAGCCTCAGGACCGACGGGGACATCTCCTACGAGCAGTACTTC
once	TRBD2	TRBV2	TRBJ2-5	CASTPLADQETQYF	TGTGCCAGCACCCCCCTAGCGGACCAAGAGACCCAGTACTTC
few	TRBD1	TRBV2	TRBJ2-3	CASSRGQGAPTSTLTDTQYF	TGTGCCAGCAGCAGAGGACAGGGGGCTCCGACCTCTACTCTTACAGATACGCAGTATTTT
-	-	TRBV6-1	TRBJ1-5	CASSEALLGVGNQPQHF	TGTGCCAGCAGTGAAGCGCTTCTGGGAGTTGGCAATCAGCCCCAGCATTTT
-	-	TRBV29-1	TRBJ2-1	CSVESGYEQFF	TGCAGCGTTGAAAGCGGATATGAGCAGTTCTTC
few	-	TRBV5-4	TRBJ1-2	CASSLLGDSLYGYTF	TGTGCCAGCAGCTTGCTAGGGGATTCACTCTATGGCTACACCTTC
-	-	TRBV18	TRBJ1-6	CASSQQGWNSPLHF	TGTGCCAGCTCACAGCAGGGTTGGAATTCACCCCTCCACTTT
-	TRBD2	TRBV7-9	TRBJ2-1	CASSPPASGRGGEQFF	TGTGCCAGCAGCCCGCCCGCTAGCGGGAGGGGAGGTGAGCAGTTCTTC
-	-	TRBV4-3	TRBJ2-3	CASSQSYPTLDTQYF	TGCGCCAGCAGCCAATCTTACCCGACTCTGGATACGCAGTATTTT
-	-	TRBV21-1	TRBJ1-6	CASGHSGGAHNSPLHF	TGTGCCAGCGGGCACTCCGGGGGGGCCCATAATTCACCCCTCCACTTT
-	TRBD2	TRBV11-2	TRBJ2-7	CASSLAGGGYYEQYF	TGTGCCAGCAGCTTAGCAGGCGGGGGGTACTACGAGCAGTACTTC
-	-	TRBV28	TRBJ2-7	CASSFYQGSYEQYF	TGTGCCAGCAGTTTCTACCAGGGGTCCTACGAGCAGTACTTC
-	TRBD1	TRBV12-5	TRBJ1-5	CASGLPGTVDQPQHF	TGTGCTAGTGGTTTGCCTGGGACAGTCGATCAGCCCCAGCATTTT
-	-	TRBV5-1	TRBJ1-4	CASSLAGGSEKLFF	TGCGCCAGCAGCTTGGCTGGGGGGAGTGAAAAACTGTTTTTT
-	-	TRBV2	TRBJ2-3	CASNASSSTDTQYF	TGTGCCAGCAATGCTAGCAGTAGCACAGATACGCAGTATTTT
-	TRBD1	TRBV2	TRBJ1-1	CASSKATGTEAFF	TGTGCCAGCAGTAAGGCGACAGGGACTGAAGCTTTCTTT
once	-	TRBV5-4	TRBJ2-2	CASSPGAGELFF	TGTGCCAGCAGCCCGGGAGCAGGGGAGCTGTTTTTT
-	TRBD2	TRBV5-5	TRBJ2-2	CASSLASGTTGELFF	TGTGCCAGCAGCTTGGCTAGCGGGACCACCGGGGAGCTGTTTTTT
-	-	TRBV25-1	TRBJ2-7	CASSDTRTASYEQYF	TGTGCCAGCAGTGATACAAGGACAGCGAGCTACGAGCAGTACTTC
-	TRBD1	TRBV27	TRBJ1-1	CASSGTANTEAFF	TGTGCCAGCAGTGGGACAGCGAACACTGAAGCTTTCTTT
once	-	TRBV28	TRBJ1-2	CASNPERSGNYGYTF	TGTGCCAGCAATCCGGAGCGAAGTGGTAACTATGGCTACACCTTC
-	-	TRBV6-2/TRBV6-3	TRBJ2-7	CASSYPGYEQYF	TGTGCCAGCAGTTATCCGGGCTACGAGCAGTACTTC
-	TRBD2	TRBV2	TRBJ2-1	CASGWTSGSSYNEQFF	TGTGCCAGCGGGTGGACTAGCGGGAGCTCCTACAATGAGCAGTTCTTC
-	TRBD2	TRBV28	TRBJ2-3	CASSFGLAGFMDTQYF	TGTGCCAGCAGTTTCGGGCTAGCGGGTTTTATGGATACGCAGTATTTT
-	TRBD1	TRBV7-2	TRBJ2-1	CASSLGGQGFF	TGTGCCAGCAGCTTAGGAGGACAGGGGTTCTTC
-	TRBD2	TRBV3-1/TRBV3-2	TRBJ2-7	CASSQDGGNYEQYF	TGTGCCAGCAGCCAAGACGGGGGGAACTACGAGCAGTACTTC
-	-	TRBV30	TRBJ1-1	CAWVWTEKTEAFF	TGTGCCTGGGTGTGGACAGAGAAAACTGAAGCTTTCTTT
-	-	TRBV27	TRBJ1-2	CASSLSGAYNYGYTF	TGTGCCAGCAGTTTATCGGGGGCCTATAACTATGGCTACACCTTC
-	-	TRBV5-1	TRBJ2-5	CASSIQTDQETQYF	TGCGCCAGCAGCATACAGACAGACCAAGAGACCCAGTACTTC
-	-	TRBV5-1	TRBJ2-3	CASCRLSSSTDTQYF	TGCGCCAGCTGCCGACTGAGTTCTAGCACAGATACGCAGTATTTT
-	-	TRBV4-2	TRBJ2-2	CASSQDGQNTGELFF	TGTGCCAGCAGCCAAGATGGGCAGAACACCGGGGAGCTGTTTTTT
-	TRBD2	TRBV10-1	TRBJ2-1	CASSEGESGRAYNEQFF	TGCGCCAGCAGTGAGGGGGAAAGCGGGAGGGCCTACAATGAGCAGTTCTTC
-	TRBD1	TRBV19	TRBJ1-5	CASSQKGGTGGFNRQPQHF	TGTGCCAGTAGTCAAAAAGGTGGGACAGGGGGCTTCAATCGACAGCCCCAGCATTTT
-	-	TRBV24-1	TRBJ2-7	CATSDPYSEQYF	TGTGCCACCAGTGACCCGTATAGCGAGCAGTACTTC
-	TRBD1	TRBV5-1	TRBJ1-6	CASSRQGSESYNSPLHF	TGCGCCAGCAGTCGACAGGGGAGTGAGTCCTATAATTCACCCCTCCACTTT
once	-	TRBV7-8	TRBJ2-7	CASSTTRNYEQYF	TGTGCCAGCAGCACCACTAGGAACTACGAGCAGTACTTC
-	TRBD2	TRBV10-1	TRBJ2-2	CASSDPPSGRWVGELFF	TGCGCCAGCAGTGATCCCCCGAGCGGGAGATGGGTCGGGGAGCTGTTTTTT
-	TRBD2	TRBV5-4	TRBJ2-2	CASSLARTSGGARTGELFF	TGTGCCAGCAGCTTGGCTCGGACTAGCGGGGGGGCCAGAACCGGGGAGCTGTTTTTT
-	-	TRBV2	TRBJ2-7	CASSVPWGVQYF	TGTGCCAGCAGTGTCCCGTGGGGGGTCCAGTACTTC
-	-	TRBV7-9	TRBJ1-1	CASSFLSGIGTEAFF	TGTGCCAGCAGCTTTCTTTCAGGGATCGGCACTGAAGCTTTCTTT
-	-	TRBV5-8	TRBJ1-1	CASSGMGATEAFF	TGTGCCAGCAGCGGGATGGGGGCGACTGAAGCTTTCTTT
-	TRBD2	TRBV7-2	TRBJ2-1	CASSQTSGGAFTYNEQFF	TGTGCCAGCAGCCAGACTAGCGGGGGGGCCTTCACCTACAATGAGCAGTTCTTC
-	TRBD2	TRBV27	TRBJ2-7	CASSYRGLAIYEQYF	TGTGCCAGCAGTTACCGGGGACTAGCGATATACGAGCAGTACTTC
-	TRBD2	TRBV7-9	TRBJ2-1	CASSPSGGLDEQFF	TGTGCCAGCAGTCCTAGCGGGGGCCTGGATGAGCAGTTCTTC
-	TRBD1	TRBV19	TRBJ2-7	CASSADRYEQYF	TGTGCCAGTAGTGCGGACAGGTACGAGCAGTACTTC